What follows are 32 T cell receptor beta chains derived from one specimen sequenced in a study of glioma-infiltrating T cells after dendritic cell vaccination (dated by TCRdb to the mid-2010s). The intended sense of this specimen's time point label: after dendritic cell vaccination, including at tumor progression/relapse. Library method: the immunoSEQ multiplex PCR assay. Imported from immuneACCESS, the table was reduced by TCRdb to in-frame sequences with V and J called. These copies leave out some clones; in studies compared against another copy, an unresolved V gene accounts for under half, and the cause of the remainder is not known. The sample data list 99,000 or so clones, and 90% of these were observed just once. The ten largest clones represent 2.7% of the sample. Sequenced here: blood, sampled after dendritic cell vaccination. The receptor source for this set is a human donor with glioblastoma.

V gene TRBV11-2 combines with J gene TRBJ2-2, with TRBD1 as a possible D gene (6 bases). V gave up 5 bases and J gave up 4 bases, with 14 bases separating them. This CDR3 contains 15 residues. CDR1 is SGHAT and CDR2 is FQNNGV in the germline V gene. The CDR3 here is CASSEGLQGTGELFF. The CDR3 bases are TGTGCCAGCAGCGAAGGATTACAGGGCACCGGGGAGCTGTTTTTT. The complete variable domain, with remaining parts taken from reference TRBV11-2 and TRBJ2-2, reads EAGVAQSPRYKIIEKRQSVAFWCNPISGHATLYWYQQILGQGPKLLIQFQNNGVVDDSQLPKDRFSAERLKGVDSTLKIQPAKLEDSAVYLCASSEGLQGTGELFFGEGSRLTVL.

The rearrangement uses TRBV7-3 and TRBJ2-3; the match to TRBD1 covers 7 bases. V lost 5 bases and J lost 2; bases outside the gene matches: 4. CDR1 and CDR2 from the germline V gene are SGHTA and FQGTGA. The length of the CDR3 is 14 residues. The CDR3 reads CASSPGGVTDTQYF. The CDR3 DNA follows: TGTGCCAGCAGCCCAGGGGGTGTCACAGATACGCAGTATTTT.

The V call is TRBV27, the J call TRBJ2-3; no reliable D call. The CDR3 consists of 13 residues. Trimming shortened V by 3 bases and J by 1 base, and 5 bases separated the two germline ends. The germline gives CDR1 MNHEY, CDR2 SMNVEV (reference sequence). CDR3 sequence (DNA): TGTGCCAGCAGTTTGAGAGGCACAGATACGCAGTATTTT. This sequence encodes CASSLRGTDTQYF.

The chain couples TRBV29-1 to TRBJ1-3; 7 positions agree with TRBD1. V lost 6 bases, J lost 6 bases, and 8 bases stayed unmatched. CDR1 is SQVTM and CDR2 is ANQGSEA in the germline V gene. This CDR3 has 13 amino acids. The CDR3 protein is CSVKGAGENTIYF. The CDR3, as DNA: TGCAGCGTAAAGGGGGCTGGAGAAAACACCATATATTTT.

The chain links TRBV4-1 to TRBJ2-5; 8 bases are a match to TRBD1. This CDR3 comprises 15 residues. The germline V gene encodes CDR1 MGHRA and CDR2 YSYEKL. Trimming removed 2 bases from V and 5 bases from J; junction bases left unmatched: 7. The CDR3 DNA sequence: TGCGCCAGCAGCCAAAACCCGGACAGGGATGAGACCCAGTACTTC. This encodes CASSQNPDRDETQYF.

This sequence joins TRBV5-1 and TRBJ1-4, with 7 bases lining up with TRBD1. With 0 bases clipped from V and 4 bases from J, the junction kept 6 bases outside the gene matches. The germline gives CDR1 SGHRS, CDR2 YFSETQ. The CDR3 sequence is 16 residues long. Here the CDR3 reads CASSLGTQGGNEKLFF. CDR3 nucleotides: TGCGCCAGCAGCTTGGGAACTCAGGGGGGTAATGAAAAACTGTTTTTT.

CDR3: CASSETGLFEQYF. CDR3 DNA: TGCGCCAGCAGCGAGACAGGGTTGTTCGAGCAGTACTTC. The genes are TRBV5-1 and TRBJ2-7, with 7 bases that match TRBD1. Germline-derived CDR1 and CDR2 are SGHRS and YFSETQ. The CDR3 loop spans 13 amino acids. The V gene end was trimmed by 4 bases and the J gene end by 6 bases; junction bases not matched to a gene: 7.

This rearrangement joins TRBV5-1 to TRBJ2-2; D gene uncertain. Germline CDR1 is SGHRS and CDR2 is YFSETQ. V was pared by 0 bases and J by 5 bases, with 8 bases between. This CDR3 contains 14 residues. CDR3 nucleotides: TGCGCCAGCAGCTTGGCCGTCGTTACCGGGGAGCTGTTTTTT. It encodes CASSLAVVTGELFF.

The chain links TRBV10-3 to TRBJ2-7; the match to TRBD1 covers 8 bases. With V trimmed by 3 bases and J by 6 bases, 7 bases remained unmatched. Germline loops: CDR1 ENHRY, CDR2 SYGVKD. The CDR3 covers 14 residues. CDR3 protein: CAISDRGQGSEQYF. The CDR3 bases are TGTGCCATCAGTGACCGAGGACAGGGCAGCGAGCAGTACTTC.

V usage is TRBV5-1 and J usage is TRBJ1-1, with D possibly being TRBD1 (6 bases). Between the trimmed V and J ends, which lost 4 bases and 0 bases, there was a span of 16 bases. This CDR3 is 16 amino acids long. Germline lookup yields CDR1 SGHRS and CDR2 YFSETQ. The CDR3 region is CASSIDRLQLNTEAFF. The CDR3 DNA follows: TGCGCCAGCAGCATAGACAGGCTCCAATTGAACACTGAAGCTTTCTTT.

This clone has only a few counts. In DNA, the CDR3 is TGTGCCAGCAGCGTAAATAAACAGGGCGGTGGCTACACCTTC. Its protein is CASSVNKQGGGYTF. This chain joins TRBV9 and TRBJ1-2; D possibly corresponds to TRBD1 (6 bases). With 1 base removed from V and 7 bases from J, the gap between germline ends came to 14 bases. Looked up from germline, CDR1 is SGDLS and CDR2 is YYNGEE. This CDR3 has 14 residues.

The chain employs TRBV10-1 and TRBJ1-1; D remains unclear. The CDR3 loop spans 13 amino acids. With 4 bases removed from V and 5 bases from J, the gap between germline ends came to 11 bases. Germline CDR1 and CDR2: WNHNN and SYGVQD (reference sequence). CDR3 amino acids: CASSAGLGTEAFF. The DNA of the CDR3 is TGCGCCAGCAGTGCGGGATTGGGGACTGAAGCTTTCTTT.

J is TRBJ2-7 and V is TRBV4-1, with 11 bases fitting TRBD2. Trimming took 6 bases from V and 4 from J; bases not matched to a gene: 8. Germline V gene sequence: CDR1 MGHRA, CDR2 YSYEKL. This CDR3 region has 15 residues. CDR3 bases: TGCGCCAGCAGTCGAGAGGGGACTAGCGGTTACGAGCAGTACTTC. Translation: CASSREGTSGYEQYF.

The chain employs TRBV7-2 and TRBJ2-7; D is ambiguous. Trimming left V 4 bases short and J 6 bases short, with 13 bases between. There are 13 residues in the CDR3. Germline CDR1 is SGHTA and CDR2 is FQGNSA. For the CDR3, the DNA is TGTGCCAGCAGCTCAGGCCCTTTCGGCGAGCAGTACTTC. This codes for CASSSGPFGEQYF.

The chain joins TRBV29-1 to TRBJ2-5; 12 nucleotides line up with TRBD1. The closer fit of TRBJ2-7 to the DNA end suggests the J call may be wrong. The CDR3 is 14 amino acids. CDR1 is SQVTM, CDR2 ANQGSEA, per germline. The CDR3 sequence: CSVDGDRGQYEQYF. The CDR3 DNA is TGCAGCGTTGATGGGGACAGGGGGCAGTACGAGCAGTACTTC.

The chain employs TRBV30 and TRBJ2-1; TRBD2 aligns across 9 bases. V was pared by 0 bases and J by 3 bases, with 9 bases of the junction left unmatched. The CDR3 has 17 amino acids. The germline V gene has CDR1 GTSNPN and CDR2 SVGIG (reference sequence). CDR3 amino acids: CAWSVKLAGNFYNEQFF. CDR3 sequence (DNA): TGTGCCTGGAGTGTAAAACTAGCGGGCAATTTCTACAATGAGCAGTTCTTC. The variable domain in full, completed from reference TRBV30 and TRBJ2-1, reads SQTIHQWPATLVQPVGSPLSLECTVEGTSNPNLYWYRQAAGRGLQLLFYSVGIGQISSEVPQNLSASRPQDRQFILSSKKLLLSDSGFYLCAWSVKLAGNFYNEQFFGPGTRLTVL.

The chain is built from TRBV5-1 and TRBJ1-1; D gene ambiguous. This CDR3 is 13 amino acids long. With 4 bases removed from V and 1 base from J, the gap between germline ends came to 8 bases. Per the germline V gene, CDR1 is SGHRS and CDR2 is YFSETQ. Written as DNA, the CDR3 is TGCGCCAGCAGCGTAGGAGAGAACACTGAAGCTTTCTTT. It is translated as CASSVGENTEAFF.

V usage is TRBV5-4 and J usage is TRBJ1-2, with D possibly TRBD1 on 6 matching bases. The CDR3 is 14 residues long. CDR1 and CDR2 from the germline V gene are SGHNT and YYREEE (reference sequence). V was pared by 4 bases and J by 8 bases, with 18 bases between. The CDR3 DNA is TGTGCCAGCAGCCCTTCACAGGGAGTAGGCGGCTACACCTTC. Translated: CASSPSQGVGGYTF.

As concerns this clone: A read error may account for a junction end that differs from germline. The V and J genes are TRBV6-1 and TRBJ1-2, with a tentative D call TRBD1 (6 bases). Germline CDR1 is MNHNS and CDR2 is SASEGT. This CDR3 has 15 amino acids. The DNA of the CDR3 is TGTGCCGGCAGTGAAGGCTTTGGACAGATCTATGGCTACACCTTC. This sequence encodes CAGSEGFGQIYGYTF.

The J gene is TRBJ2-7, the V gene TRBV6-5, with a possible D match to TRBD1 (5 bases). The CDR3 loop spans 12 amino acids. Germline-derived CDR1 and CDR2 are MNHEY and SVGAGI. The ends were cut back, 11 bases at V and 5 bases at J, with 16 bases in the middle. The CDR3 loop reads CASAQGGDEQYF. CDR3 DNA: TGTGCCTCGGCTCAGGGTGGAGACGAGCAGTACTTC.

The genes are TRBV7-8 and TRBJ1-2; no firm D call. The CDR3 consists of 15 residues. V lost 5 bases to trimming and J lost 7 bases, with 20 bases between them. Germline assignment: CDR1 SGHVS and CDR2 FQNEAQ. For the CDR3, the DNA is TGTGCCAGCAGCCTGTTCGAGCCCCGGGGTGGTGGCTACACCTTC. It encodes CASSLFEPRGGGYTF.

J is TRBJ2-7 and V is TRBV6-1; D might be TRBD2 (5 bases). The CDR3 totals 13 residues. The germline CDR1 and CDR2 sequences are MNHNS and SASEGT. V was pared by 1 base and J by 4 bases, with 8 bases between. The CDR3: CASSEVGVYEQYF. DNA for the CDR3: TGTGCCAGCAGTGAAGTGGGAGTGTACGAGCAGTACTTC.

V and J are TRBV6-1 and TRBJ2-7; TRBD2 matches at 11 bases. The J segment lost 2 bases and the V segment lost 2 bases, leaving 5 bases of the junction unmatched. The germline gives CDR1 MNHNS, CDR2 SASEGT. The CDR3 runs to 16 residues. CDR3 in amino acids: CASSELLAGGTYEQYF. CDR3 DNA: TGTGCCAGCAGTGAATTGCTAGCGGGAGGAACCTACGAGCAGTACTTC.

This clone appeared a few times. J is TRBJ2-7 and V is TRBV30, with 13 positions matching TRBD2. Germline trimming cut 1 base from V and 5 bases from J; bases unmatched to any gene: 8. Germline CDR1 and CDR2: GTSNPN and SVGIG (reference sequence). The CDR3 loop spans 16 amino acids. In nucleotides, the CDR3 is TGTGCCTGGAGTGCAAAACTAGCGGGAGGGCGCGACGAGCAGTACTTC. Translating gives CAWSAKLAGGRDEQYF.

V gene TRBV19 combines with J gene TRBJ1-2; TRBD1 matches 10 bases. CDR1 is LNHDA and CDR2 is SQIVND in the germline V gene (reference sequence). With 4 bases clipped from V and 8 bases from J, the junction kept 16 bases outside the gene matches. The CDR3 spans 17 residues. The CDR3 here is CASSNRDRGKPLQGYTF. The CDR3 nucleotides are TGTGCCAGTAGTAACCGGGACAGGGGTAAACCATTGCAGGGCTACACCTTC. The whole variable domain, filled in from reference TRBV19 and TRBJ1-2, reads DGGITQSPKYLFRKEGQNVTLSCEQNLNHDAMYWYRQDPGQGLRLIYYSQIVNDFQKGDIAEGYSVSREKKESFPLTVTSAQKNPTAFYLCASSNRDRGKPLQGYTFGSGTRLTVV.

This chain connects TRBV10-3 to TRBJ1-1; tentatively, D is TRBD1 (5 bases). CDR3 length: 17 amino acids. Trimming removed 1 base at V and 5 bases at J, with 20 bases between. Germline CDR1 and CDR2: ENHRY and SYGVKD. The CDR3 DNA follows: TGTGCCATCAGTGAGTTCGATTCCGTAGGGGCGAGTACTGAAGCTTTCTTT. Protein: CAISEFDSVGASTEAFF.

V gene TRBV7-8 combines with J gene TRBJ1-1; D is perhaps TRBD1 (6 bases). Trimming removed 5 bases from V and 5 bases from J, with 21 bases in between. Looked up from germline, CDR1 is SGHVS and CDR2 is FQNEAQ. The CDR3 extends over 16 amino acids. The CDR3 sequence is CASSNTGRGGETEAFF. Here the CDR3 DNA reads TGTGCCAGCAGCAACACAGGGAGGGGAGGGGAAACTGAAGCTTTCTTT.

The chain is built from TRBV7-3 and TRBJ2-2, with D unclear. This CDR3 is built from 15 residues. In germline, CDR1 is SGHTA, CDR2 FQGTGA. V dropped 1 base and J dropped 1 base, with 7 bases sitting between them. The CDR3 is CASSLSPVNTGELFF. In DNA form, the CDR3 reads TGTGCCAGCAGCTTAAGTCCAGTGAACACCGGGGAGCTGTTTTTT.

The count of this clone is one. The chain employs TRBV14 and TRBJ2-6; D perhaps matches TRBD1 (6 bases). Looked up from germline, CDR1 is SGHDN and CDR2 is FVKESK. V lost 5 bases to trimming and J lost 2 bases, with 10 bases between them. CDR3 length equals 15 residues. This CDR3 reads CASSVQGPGANVLTF. Here the CDR3 DNA reads TGTGCCAGCAGCGTACAGGGTCCTGGGGCCAACGTCCTGACTTTC.

This clone was seen a few times. The J gene is TRBJ1-3, the V gene TRBV2; 8 bases map to TRBD1. This CDR3 region has 14 residues. Germline V CDR1 and CDR2: SNHLY, FYNNEI. J gave up 4 bases and V 6 bases, and 5 bases lay outside the gene matches. The CDR3, as DNA: TGTGCCAGCAGGAAGGACAGGGTAGGAAACACCATATATTTT. Translation gives CASRKDRVGNTIYF.

The V call is TRBV10-3, the J call TRBJ2-3, with 10 nucleotides matching TRBD2. The V gene's germline CDR1 is ENHRY and CDR2 SYGVKD. Trimming at V came to 3 bases and at J to 3 bases, leaving 0 bases not matched to a gene. This CDR3 comprises 14 residues. CDR3 bases: TGTGCCATCAGTGATAGCGGGGGGACAGATACGCAGTATTTT. Translated: CAISDSGGTDTQYF.

The rearrangement links TRBV10-2 to TRBJ2-1; 12 bases align to TRBD2. The CDR3 runs 17 residues. Germline CDR1 is WSHSY and CDR2 is SAAADI. V gave up 5 bases and J gave up 8 bases; unmatched junction bases: 13. CDR3 sequence (DNA): TGCGCCAGCAGTCGGACTAGCGGGACCGCTTTTGGGGATGAGCAGTTCTTC. It specifies CASSRTSGTAFGDEQFF.